The 29 T cell receptor beta chains presented below share a single source sample, sequenced in a study of blood T cell repertoires in COVID-19. Assay: immunoSEQ multiplex PCR; the TCRdb copy retains only in-frame clones and omits some. The sample includes some 200,000 clones, 94% of them seen just once. Sequenced material: peripheral blood. These receptors originate from a man aged 30 to 45 with COVID-19, enrolled during active disease.

V gene TRBV6-5 combines with J gene TRBJ1-2; no clear D. V was cut by 7 bases and J by 0 bases, with 3 bases left in between. The CDR3 totals 11 residues. Looked up from germline, CDR1 is MNHEY and CDR2 is SVGAGI. For the CDR3, the DNA is TGTGCCAGCACTACTAACTATGGCTACACCTTC. Translation gives CASTTNYGYTF.

The chain is built from TRBV11-1 and TRBJ2-3; 8 positions match TRBD1. Germline CDR1 reads SGHAT; CDR2 reads FQDESV (reference sequence). The CDR3 covers 14 residues. With V trimmed by 8 bases and J by 6 bases, 10 bases remained unmatched. CDR3 in amino acids: CASRGPRGPDTQYF. The CDR3 DNA reads as TGTGCCAGCCGTGGGCCCAGGGGGCCTGATACGCAGTATTTT.

This clone was seen only once. This chain joins TRBV9 and TRBJ2-5; tentative D call: TRBD2 (6 bases). V lost 3 bases, J lost 3 bases, and 12 bases lay in between. The CDR3 is 14 residues long. The germline CDR1 and CDR2 sequences are SGDLS and YYNGEE. Written as DNA, the CDR3 is TGTGCCAGCAGCGGGCCCGGGAGCGAAGAGACCCAGTACTTC. Its translation is CASSGPGSEETQYF.

The J gene is TRBJ2-7, the V gene TRBV3-1 (or the pseudogene TRBV3-2), with a weak D call TRBD1 (5 bases). The V gene lost 0 bases and the J gene lost 5 bases, with 11 bases spanning the gap. This CDR3 contains 14 residues. Germline assignment: CDR1 LGHDT and CDR2 YNNKEL (reference sequence). The CDR3 reads CASSQEAGFHEQYF. CDR3 sequence (DNA): TGTGCCAGCAGCCAAGAGGCAGGGTTCCACGAGCAGTACTTC.

This clone was observed a single time. The rearrangement joins TRBV4-1 to TRBJ1-5, with 8 bases matching TRBD1. The V and J ends lost 1 base and 6 bases, in that order; junction bases with no gene match: 8. This CDR3 spans 16 amino acids. Germline V gives CDR1 MGHRA, CDR2 YSYEKL. The CDR3 region has the DNA TGCGCCAGCAGCCAAGGACAGGGGCCCACGGGTCAGCCCCAGCATTTT. Its protein product is CASSQGQGPTGQPQHF.

V gene TRBV5-6 combines with J gene TRBJ2-7; no reliable D call. The CDR3 sequence is 13 residues long. From germline, CDR1 is SGHDT and CDR2 YYEEEE. The V end was cut by 4 bases, the J end by 3 bases, with 11 bases between. The CDR3: CASSRVRGYEQYF. CDR3 DNA sequence: TGTGCCAGCAGCCGGGTCCGAGGCTACGAGCAGTACTTC.

The chain combines TRBV20-1 with TRBJ2-3; TRBD2 might be the D (5 bases). CDR1 is DFQATT, CDR2 SNEGSKA, per germline (reference sequence). The length of the CDR3 is 16 residues. V lost 3 bases and J 8 bases, leaving 24 bases between the germline ends. The CDR3: CSASTADLALEATQYF. For the CDR3, the DNA is TGCAGTGCTAGTACTGCGGACTTAGCCCTGGAGGCTACGCAGTATTTT.

CDR3 sequence reads: CATSGTGTSGGAGTGELFF. The CDR3 DNA reads TGTGCCACCAGTGGAACCGGGACTAGCGGGGGGGCCGGAACCGGGGAGCTGTTTTTT. The gene calls are TRBV24-1 and TRBJ2-2; 16 nucleotides line up with TRBD2. The germline CDR1 and CDR2 sequences are KGHDR and SFDVKD. The junction had 10 bases not matched to a gene; V was cut back by 5 bases and J by 5 bases. This CDR3 comprises 19 residues.

V gene TRBV4-2 combines with J gene TRBJ2-3; D uncertain. The CDR3 loop spans 15 amino acids. Germline CDR1 and CDR2: LGHNA and YNFKEQ. With 0 bases removed from V and 2 bases from J, the gap between germline ends came to 9 bases. As DNA, the CDR3 is TGTGCCAGCAGCCAAGATCGCCTAGTCACAGATACGCAGTATTTT. It encodes CASSQDRLVTDTQYF.

V is TRBV5-6 and J is TRBJ1-5; D may be TRBD1 (6 bases). V dropped 4 bases and J dropped 5 bases, with 19 bases sitting between them. The CDR3 has 16 residues. Germline CDR1 and CDR2: SGHDT and YYEEEE. The CDR3 DNA reads as TGTGCCAGCAGCGCCGGGAACAGGGTGAGTGATCAGCCCCAGCATTTT. Translated, it gives CASSAGNRVSDQPQHF.

The chain couples TRBV6-6 to TRBJ1-1; D may be TRBD1 (5 bases). CDR1 is MNHNY and CDR2 is SVGAGI in the germline V gene (reference sequence). V lost 2 bases and J lost 1, with 11 bases in between. CDR3 length: 15 amino acids. DNA for the CDR3: TGTGCCAGCAGTTACCCTGGGGGGGGGAACACTGAAGCTTTCTTT. This codes for CASSYPGGGNTEAFF.

This rearrangement joins TRBV29-1 to TRBJ1-1; tentatively, D is TRBD1 (5 bases). The CDR3 sequence is 12 residues long. CDR1 is SQVTM and CDR2 is ANQGSEA in the germline V gene. Trimming shortened V by 5 bases and J by 4 bases, and 11 bases separated the two germline ends. DNA of the CDR3: TGCAGCGTTTCACGGGGGAGCACTGAAGCTTTCTTT. It yields the protein CSVSRGSTEAFF.

The V call is TRBV4-1, the J call TRBJ1-1; D uncertain. The germline CDR1 and CDR2 sequences are MGHRA and YSYEKL. V dropped 6 bases and J dropped 0 bases, with 11 bases sitting between them. The CDR3 loop spans 14 amino acids. CDR3 amino acids: CASSISGLNTEAFF. The CDR3 DNA follows: TGCGCCAGCAGTATATCAGGCTTGAACACTGAAGCTTTCTTT.

The CDR3 nucleotides read TGTGCCTCCACCACCGGGACAGGGTCATCAAGCAATCAGCCCCAGCATTTT. Translation gives CASTTGTGSSSNQPQHF. This rearrangement joins TRBV30 to TRBJ1-5, with 9 bases lining up with TRBD1. Germline V gene sequence: CDR1 GTSNPN, CDR2 SVGIG (reference sequence). The CDR3 consists of 17 residues. J gave up 1 base and V 7 bases, and 14 bases lay outside the gene matches.

The genes are TRBV7-9 and TRBJ1-6; D not resolved. The CDR3 consists of 17 residues. The ends were cut back, 6 bases at V and 2 bases at J, with 17 bases in the middle. CDR1 and CDR2 (germline): SEHNR, FQNEAQ (reference sequence). The CDR3 protein is CASSSPPGSTYNSPLHF. The CDR3 coding sequence is TGTGCCAGCAGTTCCCCCCCCGGGAGCACCTATAATTCACCCCTCCACTTT.

The rearrangement uses TRBV29-1 and TRBJ1-5; TRBD1 agrees at 8 bases. CDR3 size: 14 residues. Per the germline V gene, CDR1 is SQVTM and CDR2 is ANQGSEA. J lost 2 bases, V lost 7 bases, and 7 bases had no gene match. The CDR3 is CSARGQGGNQPQHF. In nucleotides, the CDR3 is TGCAGCGCACGAGGACAGGGAGGCAATCAGCCCCAGCATTTT.

The rearrangement uses TRBV13 and TRBJ2-1; 9 bases fit TRBD2. Trimming at V came to 5 bases and at J to 7 bases, leaving 9 bases not matched to a gene. This CDR3 comprises 15 residues. Per the germline V gene, CDR1 is PRHDT and CDR2 is FYEKMQ (reference sequence). CDR3 sequence: CASSPGTSRVNEQFF. The CDR3 DNA reads as TGTGCCAGCAGCCCCGGGACTAGCCGGGTGAATGAGCAGTTCTTC.

Regarding this clone: This sample also contains other DNA sequences that code for the same CDR3. V gene TRBV2 combines with J gene TRBJ2-5; no clear D gene. The germline V and J ends were trimmed by 6 bases and 4 bases, with 6 bases remaining between them. Germline CDR1 reads SNHLY; CDR2 reads FYNNEI. The CDR3 sequence is 11 residues long. The CDR3 sequence: CASRSGETQYF. In DNA form, the CDR3 reads TGTGCCAGCAGGTCCGGAGAGACCCAGTACTTC.

As for this clone: A read error may account for a junction end that differs from germline. The chain combines TRBV7-7 with TRBJ2-5; 15 nucleotides line up with TRBD2. Germline V gene data show CDR1 as SSHAT and CDR2 as FNYEAQ (reference sequence). The CDR3 is made up of 16 amino acids. Written as DNA, the CDR3 is TGTGCCAGCAGCCCCCTATCCGGACTAGCGGGGGGGCCGGGTAACTTC. This encodes CASSPLSGLAGGPGNF.

This CDR3 is CASSDPAITGVYNEQFF. The CDR3 DNA reads TGCGCCAGCAGTGACCCGGCCATAACAGGAGTCTACAATGAGCAGTTCTTC. The chain has TRBV10-2 and TRBJ2-1; D is possibly TRBD1 (5 bases). The V gene's germline CDR1 is WSHSY and CDR2 SAAADI. Trimming removed 3 bases from V and 3 bases from J, with 18 bases in between. The CDR3 loop spans 17 amino acids.

CDR3 sequence: CASGLARDISYEQYF. The CDR3 nucleotides read TGTGCTAGTGGTTTGGCCCGGGACATTTCCTACGAGCAGTACTTC. This chain links TRBV12-5 with TRBJ2-7; tentative D call: TRBD1 (6 bases). Trimming stripped 1 base from V and 1 base from J, with 11 bases between. This CDR3 is 15 amino acids long. Germline V CDR1 and CDR2: LGHNT, FRNRAP.

The chain employs TRBV6-6 and TRBJ1-5, with 9 bases that match TRBD1. The CDR3 totals 15 residues. Germline-derived CDR1 and CDR2 are MNHNY and SVGAGI (reference sequence). The junction had 7 bases not matched to a gene; V was cut back by 5 bases and J by 5 bases. The CDR3 protein is CASSKDRGADQPQHF. CDR3 nucleotides: TGTGCCAGCAGTAAGGACAGGGGAGCGGATCAGCCCCAGCATTTT.

Only a few counts were recorded for this clone. The rearrangement uses TRBV6-2 or TRBV6-3 and TRBJ1-2, with D possibly matching TRBD1 (6 bases). This CDR3 contains 15 residues. V lost 5 bases, J lost 3 bases, and 16 bases lay in between. CDR1 is MNHEY and CDR2 is SVGEGT in the germline V gene. CDR3 sequence (DNA): TGTGCCAGCAGTACAAGACAGGAAAAGTACTATGGCTACACCTTC. Translating gives CASSTRQEKYYGYTF.

This CDR3 is CASSLEGNNYGYTF. The CDR3 DNA follows: TGCGCCAGCAGCTTGGAGGGGAATAACTATGGCTACACCTTC. The rearrangement links TRBV5-1 to TRBJ1-2, with D maybe TRBD1 (5 bases). The CDR3 extends over 14 amino acids. Germline-derived CDR1 and CDR2 are SGHRS and YFSETQ. The V and J ends lost 0 bases and 1 base respectively, with 7 bases between them.

V is TRBV7-3 and J is TRBJ1-3; D perhaps matches TRBD1 (5 bases). V shed 5 bases and J shed 3 bases, with 14 bases lying between them. This CDR3 contains 15 residues. Germline-derived CDR1 and CDR2 are SGHTA and FQGTGA. CDR3 protein: CASSPDAGVGNTIYF. The CDR3 DNA reads TGTGCCAGCAGCCCAGATGCGGGGGTTGGAAACACCATATATTTT.

V is TRBV19 and J is TRBJ1-2, with 8 bases identical to TRBD1. Germline V gene sequence: CDR1 LNHDA, CDR2 SQIVND (reference sequence). V shed 4 bases, J shed 7 bases, and the junction held 8 bases outside the gene matches. The CDR3 is 14 amino acids. CDR3 bases: TGTGCCAGTAGTACTAATCAGGGGGCATTTGGCTACACCTTC. Its protein is CASSTNQGAFGYTF.

The chain joins TRBV9 to TRBJ1-2; 11 bases are a match to TRBD1. The V gene's germline CDR1 is SGDLS and CDR2 YYNGEE. This CDR3 is 14 amino acids long. V shed 4 bases, J shed 8 bases, and the junction held 7 bases outside the gene matches. The CDR3 here is CASSTDRGPRGYTF. DNA of the CDR3: TGTGCCAGCAGCACGGACAGGGGGCCGCGCGGCTACACCTTC.

This chain links TRBV18 with TRBJ2-3; 10 nucleotides align to TRBD2. Germline lookup yields CDR1 KGHSH and CDR2 LQKENI. The ends lost 3 bases at V and 1 base at J; junction bases unmatched: 1. CDR3 length: 15 amino acids. The CDR3 region is CASSPTSGGTDTQYF. The CDR3 DNA reads TGTGCCAGCTCACCTACTAGCGGGGGCACAGATACGCAGTATTTT.

This chain joins TRBV7-2 and TRBJ1-3; 7 bases fit TRBD1. The V segment lost 1 base and the J segment 0 bases; nucleotides outside the gene matches: 3. The length of the CDR3 is 16 residues. Germline loops: CDR1 SGHTA, CDR2 FQGNSA. The CDR3 protein is CASSLGDRVSGNTIYF. The CDR3 DNA follows: TGTGCCAGCAGCTTAGGTGACAGGGTCTCTGGAAACACCATATATTTT.